The 32 T cell receptor beta chains below were found in one sample sequenced in a study of post-analysis software for immune sequencing data. Whole-study findings and limits: Patients had higher frequencies than controls of about five TRBV segments, including TRBV5-6, TRBV5-1 and TRBV20-1.

These receptors' antigens are unknown. cDNA libraries of TCR beta carried unique molecular identifiers. TCRdb independently ran MiXCR on the PCR reads; one entry per CDR3 protein. This table has roughly 650,000 distinct CDR3 sequences, roughly three fifths appearing once. The sequenced sample was blood. The receptors originated from a girl aged 2-10 years with multiple sclerosis.

V usage is TRBV20-1 and J usage is TRBJ2-3, with TRBD1 as a possible D gene (6 bases). Deletions cut 4 bases from V and 2 bases from J, with 10 bases between. CDR3 length: 13 residues. Germline V CDR1 and CDR2: DFQATT, SNEGSKA (reference sequence). As DNA, the CDR3 is TGCAGTGCTATTGGACAGAACACAGATACGCAGTATTTT. This codes for CSAIGQNTDTQYF.

The chain carries TRBV9 and TRBJ2-7; unclear D gene. V lost 0 bases, J lost 2 bases, and 12 bases lay in between. This CDR3 contains 15 residues. Germline loops: CDR1 SGDLS, CDR2 YYNGEE. CDR3 residues: CASSVASQATYEQYF. The CDR3, as DNA: TGTGCCAGCAGCGTAGCATCCCAGGCTACCTACGAGCAGTACTTC.

The chain carries TRBV6-6 and TRBJ2-1; 7 bases line up with TRBD2. J gave up 10 bases and V 5 bases, and 8 bases lay outside the gene matches. CDR3 length: 13 residues. The germline V gene encodes CDR1 MNHNY and CDR2 SVGAGI (reference sequence). The CDR3 bases are TGTGCCAGCAGTAATAAAGCGGGATCCGAGCAGTTCTTC. Translated, it gives CASSNKAGSEQFF.

This clonotype was seen a few times. The rearrangement joins TRBV7-8 to TRBJ2-5; D might be TRBD1 or TRBD2, each matching 5 bases. Germline V gives CDR1 SGHVS, CDR2 FQNEAQ. Trimming left V 2 bases short and J 1 base short, with 11 bases between. The CDR3 covers 15 residues. The CDR3 loop reads CASSLSVGTQETQYF. In DNA, the CDR3 is TGTGCCAGCAGCTTATCGGTGGGGACCCAAGAGACCCAGTACTTC. The full variable domain, in which reference TRBV7-8 and TRBJ2-5 provide the parts outside the CDR3, is GAGVSQSPRYKVAKRGQDVALRCDPISGHVSLFWYQQALGQGPEFLTYFQNEAQLDKSGLPSDRFFAERPEGSVSTLKIQRTQQEDSAVYLCASSLSVGTQETQYFGPGTRLLVL.

The chain joins TRBV7-2 to TRBJ2-5; 8 bases are shared with TRBD2. The CDR3 runs 14 residues. Germline V lookup: CDR1 SGHTA, CDR2 FQGNSA. Losses at the gene ends were 5 bases for V and 2 bases for J; bases not matched to a gene: 4. The CDR3 here is CASSTLAGQETQYF. The CDR3 region has the DNA TGTGCCAGCAGCACGCTAGCGGGTCAAGAGACCCAGTACTTC.

The chain employs TRBV7-2 and TRBJ1-5, with D maybe TRBD1 (5 bases). The V end lost 5 bases, the J end lost 3 bases, and 14 bases lay between the germline ends. The V gene's germline CDR1 is SGHTA and CDR2 FQGNSA. This CDR3 comprises 15 residues. The CDR3 is CASSLDRGFNQPQHF. The CDR3 nucleotides read TGTGCCAGCAGCCTCGATAGGGGTTTCAATCAGCCCCAGCATTTT. Using reference TRBV7-2 and TRBJ1-5 for the parts outside the CDR3, the full variable domain is GAGVSQSPSNKVTEKGKDVELRCDPISGHTALYWYRQSLGQGLEFLIYFQGNSAPDKSGLPSDRFSAERTGGSVSTLTIQRTQQEDSAVYLCASSLDRGFNQPQHFGDGTRLSIL.

This clonotype was recorded once. The chain combines TRBV12-3 or TRBV12-4 with TRBJ2-5, with a weak D call TRBD2 (6 bases). The CDR3 extends over 13 amino acids. The V gene lost 8 bases and the J gene lost 11 bases, with 21 bases spanning the gap. The CDR3 protein is CASRPGSGLEQYF. The CDR3 DNA reads TGTGCCAGCCGCCCCGGTAGCGGTCTGGAGCAGTACTTC.

The chain employs TRBV4-1 and TRBJ1-1; 7 bases align to TRBD1. CDR1 MGHRA and CDR2 YSYEKL come from the germline V gene. With 1 base clipped from V and 0 bases from J, the junction kept 11 bases outside the gene matches. The CDR3 length is 18 residues. Here the CDR3 reads CASSQVGSPGQMNTEAFF. The CDR3 DNA is TGCGCCAGCAGCCAAGTGGGATCGCCGGGACAGATGAACACTGAAGCTTTCTTT.

This clonotype was counted only a few times. This chain joins TRBV4-1 and TRBJ1-4, with a tentative D call TRBD1 (5 bases). Trimming removed 1 base at V and 4 bases at J, with 13 bases between. The germline V gene has CDR1 MGHRA and CDR2 YSYEKL. This CDR3 region has 16 residues. CDR3 in amino acids: CASSQALVGGNEKLFF. CDR3 bases: TGCGCCAGCAGCCAAGCTCTTGTTGGGGGTAATGAAAAACTGTTTTTT.

The chain has TRBV29-1 and TRBJ1-4; D remains ambiguous. V was trimmed by 4 bases and J by 7 bases, leaving 10 bases between them. This CDR3 spans 12 amino acids. The germline gives CDR1 SQVTM, CDR2 ANQGSEA. The CDR3 sequence is CSVGLGSEKLFF. For the CDR3, the DNA is TGCAGCGTTGGGTTGGGCAGTGAAAAACTGTTTTTT.

The chain uses TRBV6-5 and TRBJ1-1, with a possible D match to TRBD1 (5 bases). CDR1 is MNHEY and CDR2 is SVGAGI in the germline V gene. The CDR3 sequence is 16 residues long. V lost 0 bases to trimming and J lost 3 bases, with 14 bases between them. CDR3 in amino acids: CASSYSSTGTDTEAFF. The CDR3 DNA reads as TGTGCCAGCAGTTACTCGAGTACAGGAACGGACACTGAAGCTTTCTTT.

The rearrangement links TRBV9 to TRBJ2-5, with TRBD2 matching 7 bases. Per the germline V gene, CDR1 is SGDLS and CDR2 is YYNGEE. Germline trimming cut 0 bases from V and 13 bases from J; bases unmatched to any gene: 6. The CDR3 extends over 12 amino acids. The DNA of the CDR3 is TGTGCCAGCAGCGTAGTCTCCGGGAGGACGTACTTC. It translates to CASSVVSGRTYF.

The chain joins TRBV7-2 to TRBJ1-2; D is possibly TRBD1 (6 bases). V was pared by 2 bases and J by 1 base, with 14 bases between. CDR1 SGHTA and CDR2 FQGNSA come from the germline V gene. The CDR3 extends over 16 amino acids. CDR3 loop: CASSLLGQGSNYGYTF. Here the CDR3 DNA reads TGTGCCAGCAGCTTATTGGGGCAGGGGAGTAACTATGGCTACACCTTC.

The table lists this clonotype with a few counts. The chain is built from TRBV12-3 or TRBV12-4 and TRBJ2-3; TRBD1 aligns across 9 bases. The ends lost 3 bases at V and 5 bases at J; junction bases unmatched: 3. The CDR3 sequence is 14 residues long. This CDR3 is CASSFDRGGDTQYF. The DNA for the CDR3 is TGTGCCAGCAGTTTCGACAGGGGGGGAGATACGCAGTATTTT.

This chain joins TRBV7-9 and TRBJ2-5; no clear D gene. This CDR3 spans 14 amino acids. Germline loops: CDR1 SEHNR, CDR2 FQNEAQ (reference sequence). V gave up 3 bases and J gave up 5 bases, with 13 bases separating them. CDR3 amino acids: CASSFGSPYETQYF. Here the CDR3 DNA reads TGTGCCAGCAGCTTTGGCAGCCCGTATGAGACCCAGTACTTC.

J is TRBJ1-5 and V is TRBV9; D possibly corresponds to TRBD1 (5 bases). The CDR3 is 16 amino acids. Per the germline V gene, CDR1 is SGDLS and CDR2 is YYNGEE. V shed 7 bases and J shed 1 base, with 18 bases lying between them. CDR3 DNA sequence: TGTGCCAGCGGTACGGGGGAGGGATCGAGCAATCAGCCCCAGCATTTT. The encoded protein is CASGTGEGSSNQPQHF.

The chain employs TRBV6-1 and TRBJ2-3; weak D call: TRBD1 (5 bases). This CDR3 is 14 amino acids long. From germline, CDR1 is MNHNS and CDR2 SASEGT. V was shortened by 4 bases and J by 3 bases, with 11 bases between the two germline ends. In DNA form, the CDR3 reads TGTGCCAGCAGTGCACAGGATCTAACAGATACGCAGTATTTT. This gives the protein CASSAQDLTDTQYF.

The genes are TRBV5-1 and TRBJ1-2; TRBD1 aligns across 10 bases. Germline loops: CDR1 SGHRS, CDR2 YFSETQ. Trimming took 4 bases from V and 0 from J; bases not matched to a gene: 3. CDR3 length: 15 residues. CDR3 nucleotides: TGCGCCAGCAGCACGGGGACAGGGGCTAACTATGGCTACACCTTC. It specifies CASSTGTGANYGYTF. Full variable domain (missing parts from reference TRBV5-1 and TRBJ1-2): KAGVTQTPRYLIKTRGQQVTLSCSPISGHRSVSWYQQTPGQGLQFLFEYFSETQRNKGNFPGRFSGRQFSNSRSEMNVSTLELGDSALYLCASSTGTGANYGYTFGSGTRLTVV.

V usage is TRBV12-3 or TRBV12-4 and J usage is TRBJ1-1; D gene uncertain. The CDR3 is 11 residues long. V lost 7 bases, J lost 7 bases, and 10 bases lay in between. In DNA form, the CDR3 reads TGTGCCAGCACTAAGACCAGTGAAGCTTTCTTT. Translated: CASTKTSEAFF.

The rearrangement joins TRBV10-3 to TRBJ2-7; maybe TRBD2 (5 bases). The CDR3 is made up of 13 amino acids. Germline CDR1 ENHRY, CDR2 SYGVKD. Trimming left V 6 bases short and J 0 bases short, with 9 bases between. CDR3 loop: CAISRGSSYEQYF. The DNA for the CDR3 is TGTGCCATCAGCCGAGGGAGCTCCTACGAGCAGTACTTC.

The chain uses TRBV12-5 and TRBJ1-2; tentatively, D is TRBD1 (5 bases). The CDR3 length is 13 residues. From germline, CDR1 is LGHNT and CDR2 FRNRAP. The V gene lost 6 bases and the J gene lost 7 bases, with 15 bases spanning the gap. This CDR3 reads CASGPIQGLGYTF. The CDR3 DNA reads as TGTGCTAGTGGCCCGATTCAGGGCCTTGGCTACACCTTC.

The DNA for the CDR3 is TGTGCCAGCAGTTACTCGGGTAGGGGGGGAGAGCAGTACTTC. Its translation: CASSYSGRGGEQYF. V usage is TRBV6-5 and J usage is TRBJ2-7; perhaps TRBD2 as D (7 bases). The CDR3 length is 14 residues. Per the germline V gene, CDR1 is MNHEY and CDR2 is SVGAGI. V lost 0 bases to trimming and J lost 7 bases, with 13 bases between them.

This rearrangement joins TRBV4-1 to TRBJ2-4; D might be TRBD1 or TRBD2, each matching 5 bases. Per germline, CDR1 MGHRA and CDR2 YSYEKL. V lost 2 bases and J lost 0, with 14 bases in between. The CDR3 consists of 17 residues. The CDR3 DNA reads TGCGCCAGCAGCCAACTTTGGGACCCTGTAGCCAAAAACATTCAGTACTTC. Its protein product is CASSQLWDPVAKNIQYF.

The gene calls are TRBV6-5 and TRBJ1-1, with TRBD1 as a possible D gene (5 bases). The germline V and J ends were trimmed by 4 bases and 3 bases, with 15 bases remaining between them. Germline lookup yields CDR1 MNHEY and CDR2 SVGAGI. The CDR3 contains 15 residues. Here the CDR3 reads CASSSAGGGDTEAFF. The DNA of the CDR3 is TGTGCCAGCAGTTCCGCAGGAGGAGGGGACACTGAAGCTTTCTTT.

The V call is TRBV6-5, the J call TRBJ2-7, with D possibly TRBD2 on 6 matching bases. There are 15 residues in the CDR3. Germline V gives CDR1 MNHEY, CDR2 SVGAGI. The V end was cut by 3 bases, the J end by 1 base, with 13 bases between. The CDR3: CASSYGGKWSYEQYF. The CDR3 coding sequence is TGTGCCAGCAGTTATGGAGGGAAGTGGTCCTACGAGCAGTACTTC.

The chain recombines TRBV12-3 or TRBV12-4 with TRBJ2-1; 9 bases map to TRBD1. This CDR3 region has 15 residues. V was pared by 6 bases and J by 8 bases, with 11 bases of the junction left unmatched. CDR3 sequence reads: CASSSGTGGVYEQFF. The CDR3 coding sequence is TGTGCCAGCAGCTCCGGTACAGGGGGCGTCTATGAGCAGTTCTTC.

This chain joins TRBV6-5 and TRBJ2-3; perhaps TRBD2 as D (6 bases). The germline V and J ends were trimmed by 2 bases and 5 bases, with 8 bases remaining between them. Per germline, CDR1 MNHEY and CDR2 SVGAGI. This CDR3 region has 13 residues. CDR3 DNA: TGTGCCAGCAGTTACGGGGGGATAGATACGCAGTATTTT. Its translation: CASSYGGIDTQYF.

This sequence joins TRBV5-5 and TRBJ2-7, with D tentatively TRBD1 or TRBD2 (5 bases each). Germline V gives CDR1 SGHKS, CDR2 YYEKEE (reference sequence). Trimming shortened V by 0 bases and J by 5 bases, and 15 bases separated the two germline ends. This CDR3 comprises 15 residues. CDR3 sequence (DNA): TGTGCCAGCAGCTTGGCTGGGGGAAATATTAACGAGCAGTACTTC. This translates into CASSLAGGNINEQYF.

J is TRBJ1-5 and V is TRBV19; TRBD1 aligns across 10 bases. Looked up from germline, CDR1 is LNHDA and CDR2 is SQIVND (reference sequence). The trim removed 4 bases at V and 6 bases at J, leaving 6 bases unmatched. CDR3 length: 15 residues. Written as DNA, the CDR3 is TGTGCCAGTAGTACGACAGGGGGCCAACGTCAGCCCCAGCATTTT. This encodes CASSTTGGQRQPQHF.

This clonotype was detected a few times. J is TRBJ2-1 and V is TRBV6-6, with a possible D match to TRBD1 (5 bases). V shed 7 bases and J shed 2 bases, with 18 bases lying between them. The CDR3 sequence is 16 residues long. Germline lookup yields CDR1 MNHNY and CDR2 SVGAGI (reference sequence). The CDR3 nucleotides are TGTGCCAGCACCCTAGGGGCTATAGGCACCTACAATGAGCAGTTCTTC. Protein: CASTLGAIGTYNEQFF.

The sample holds a few counts of this clonotype. The rearrangement uses TRBV20-1 and TRBJ2-1; 9 bases match TRBD2. This CDR3 spans 18 amino acids. Germline assignment: CDR1 DFQATT and CDR2 SNEGSKA (reference sequence). The V segment lost 0 bases and the J segment 8 bases; nucleotides outside the gene matches: 17. The CDR3 protein is CSARDRRVAGAWWDEQFF. CDR3 in DNA: TGCAGTGCTAGAGATCGCCGGGTAGCGGGAGCTTGGTGGGATGAGCAGTTCTTC.

This clonotype was picked up a small number of times. The V call is TRBV2, the J call TRBJ1-1; D remains ambiguous. CDR1 and CDR2 (germline): SNHLY, FYNNEI. CDR3 length: 11 residues. The germline V and J ends were trimmed by 6 bases and 1 base, with 3 bases remaining between them. CDR3 protein: CASRENTEAFF. CDR3 nucleotide sequence: TGTGCCAGCAGGGAGAACACTGAAGCTTTCTTT.